This is a list of T cell receptor beta chains from one sample in a study of early T cells in non-severe SARS-CoV-2 infection. In TCRdb, the 5' RACE reads were re-called with MiXCR into one record per CDR3 protein. The data show fewer than 40,000 distinct CDR3 sequences, approximately 7.1% seen once. Sequenced material: whole blood, taken at baseline. The receptors shown here come from an adult who was a healthcare worker with PCR-confirmed SARS-CoV-2 infection or an uninfected control (not recorded which). The conserved cysteine and the conserved F or W are not part of the CDR3 here.

V gene: TRBV19
CDR3 protein: ASINRGFDYGYT

V gene: TRBV29-1
CDR3 protein: SVVQGAEGAQH

V gene: TRBV5-6
CDR3 protein: ASSPNRLSLNYGYT

V gene: TRBV24-1
CDR3 protein: ATSDAGTGDQETQY

V gene: TRBV7-2
CDR3 protein: ASSLRRGYEQY

V gene: TRBV7-2
CDR3 protein: ASSQRDTDTQY

V gene: TRBV28
CDR3 protein: ASSTIYEQY

V gene: TRBV11-3
CDR3 protein: ASSRRDSENTEAF

V gene: TRBV29-1
CDR3 protein: SVSGSFYEQY

V gene: TRBV7-9
CDR3 protein: ASSPYTNYGYT

V gene: TRBV18
CDR3 protein: ASSPPWGRMNTEAF

V gene: TRBV7-8
CDR3 protein: ASTVLPGTSISPDTQY

V gene: TRBV20-1
CDR3 protein: SAPDLREGSYNEQF

V gene: TRBV4-3
CDR3 protein: ASSQEGWQGSYEQY

V gene: TRBV13
CDR3 protein: ASSLAYGRGFHNSPLH

V gene: TRBV20-1
CDR3 protein: SAVRTDTQY

V gene: TRBV6-2/TRBV6-3
CDR3 protein: ASSYPWVVAQY

V gene: TRBV12-3/TRBV12-4
CDR3 protein: ASVLGQRYNEQF

V gene: TRBV7-2
CDR3 protein: ASSPNLGEVAKNIQY

V gene: TRBV9
CDR3 protein: ASSPRQSSGNTIY

V gene: TRBV7-8
CDR3 protein: ASSFDRAGYT

V gene: TRBV4-3
CDR3 protein: ASSQDDPTDTQY

V gene: TRBV5-5
CDR3 protein: ASSLGTAGTEAF

V gene: TRBV20-1
CDR3 protein: SAGQGQGTMNTEAF

V gene: TRBV11-2
CDR3 protein: ASSFQPGLYEQY

V gene: TRBV3-1
CDR3 protein: ASRSSTGLHFGYT

V gene: TRBV20-1
CDR3 protein: SAIQTASGNIQY

V gene: TRBV28
CDR3 protein: ASSLWTKNIQY

V gene: TRBV20-1
CDR3 protein: SAKQETQY

V gene: TRBV6-1
CDR3 protein: ASSGWANPEQF

V gene: TRBV4-1
CDR3 protein: ASSHNRVTNEKLF

V gene: TRBV5-5
CDR3 protein: ASSVIPGGSSYNEQF

V gene: TRBV28
CDR3 protein: ASSHDPMTAYSNSPLH

V gene: TRBV3-1
CDR3 protein: ASSPLDRADYGYT

V gene: TRBV10-3
CDR3 protein: AISEVPSVYNEQF

V gene: TRBV2
CDR3 protein: ASRRETQY

V gene: TRBV19
CDR3 protein: ASSMASGDFNEQF

V gene: TRBV18
CDR3 protein: ASSPGAGHQPQH

V gene: TRBV5-4
CDR3 protein: ASSLKGPMDSPLH

V gene: TRBV10-3
CDR3 protein: ASMGGLSTDTQY

V gene: TRBV6-2/TRBV6-3
CDR3 protein: ASSPRASYEQY

V gene: TRBV20-1
CDR3 protein: SATDRGRLDTEAF

V gene: TRBV27
CDR3 protein: ASGGLAGKNEQF

V gene: TRBV7-2
CDR3 protein: ASSQSRGPYEQY

V gene: TRBV7-3
CDR3 protein: ASSQGGTGRTGELF

V gene: TRBV20-1
CDR3 protein: SAGLAGGRTDTQY

V gene: TRBV20-1
CDR3 protein: SANPGGETEAF

V gene: TRBV12-3/TRBV12-4
CDR3 protein: ASRTVGDTQY

V gene: TRBV12-5
CDR3 protein: ASGLGLAGADTQY